These 24 T cell receptor beta chains came from one sample sequenced in a study of radiotherapy plus CTLA-4 blockade in lung cancer listed by TCRdb under 2018. The library was obtained by the immunoSEQ multiplex PCR assay. TCRdb retrieved this table from immuneACCESS and kept in-frame rearrangements only. Not all clones are present; in checked studies, unresolved V genes account for under half, and no reason is known for the remainder. The sample profile shows 95,000 to 150,000 clones; around 90% of them were found once. The ten largest clones take up over 6% of the sample. The sample consisted of peripheral blood, taken from a patient treated with radiotherapy plus ipilimumab. All receptors come from a human donor with non-small cell lung cancer that progressed on radiotherapy plus ipilimumab.

The chain employs TRBV27 and TRBJ2-7; perhaps TRBD2 as D (6 bases). V was shortened by 4 bases and J by 3 bases, with 10 bases between the two germline ends. CDR1 is MNHEY and CDR2 is SMNVEV in the germline V gene (reference sequence). The CDR3 extends over 13 amino acids. The CDR3 DNA follows: TGTGCCAGCAGTTCGGAGGGATACTACGAGCAGTACTTC. Translation: CASSSEGYYEQYF.

The DNA of the CDR3 is TGTGCCAGCAGCTTAGTGGCTGCGGCAGATACGCAGTATTTT. It is translated as CASSLVAAADTQYF. V gene TRBV7-2 combines with J gene TRBJ2-3; D unclear. The CDR3 runs 14 residues. V gave up 1 base and J gave up 4 bases, with 9 bases separating them. Germline CDR1 reads SGHTA; CDR2 reads FQGNSA.

J is TRBJ2-7 and V is TRBV18, with 8 bases identical to TRBD1. Germline V lookup: CDR1 KGHSH, CDR2 LQKENI. V shed 6 bases and J 2 bases; nucleotides not matched to a gene: 6. The CDR3 has 14 residues. CDR3 residues: CASSTVDRAYEQYF. DNA of the CDR3: TGTGCCAGCTCGACGGTGGACAGGGCCTACGAGCAGTACTTC.

The chain has TRBV27 and TRBJ2-7, with TRBD1 matching 9 bases. Germline CDR1 reads MNHEY; CDR2 reads SMNVEV (reference sequence). After removal of 3 bases from V and 7 bases from J, the junction contained 16 bases not matched to a gene. This CDR3 contains 17 residues. The chain's CDR3 is CASSLGDRVGILGEQYF. CDR3 bases: TGTGCCAGCAGTTTGGGGGACAGGGTTGGGATCTTGGGGGAGCAGTACTTC.

J is TRBJ2-2 and V is TRBV18; possibly TRBD1 for D (5 bases). Germline V CDR1 and CDR2: KGHSH, LQKENI. CDR3 size: 16 residues. With 3 bases removed from V and 0 bases from J, the gap between germline ends came to 11 bases. The CDR3 DNA is TGTGCCAGCTCACCGGAACAGGCAACGAACACCGGGGAGCTGTTTTTT. Translation: CASSPEQATNTGELFF.

This chain uses TRBV4-1 with TRBJ1-4; 8 bases agree with TRBD1. CDR1 and CDR2 from the germline V gene are MGHRA and YSYEKL. Trimming took 1 base from V and 6 from J; bases not matched to a gene: 4. The CDR3 is 15 amino acids. In DNA form, the CDR3 reads TGCGCCAGCAGCCAAGGACAGGGGACCGATGAAAAACTGTTTTTT. Amino acids: CASSQGQGTDEKLFF.

The chain has TRBV6-5 and TRBJ1-5, with D uncertain. The CDR3 consists of 12 residues. V lost 8 bases and J lost 4, with 9 bases in between. Germline CDR1 reads MNHEY; CDR2 reads SVGAGI. Written as DNA, the CDR3 is TGTGCCAGCGCCTCGGGGAATCAGCCCCAGCATTTT. Translating it yields CASASGNQPQHF.

This clone is a singleton in its sample. The rearrangement links TRBV7-3 to TRBJ1-5; D gene uncertain. The CDR3 is 13 amino acids. Trimming took 10 bases from V and 0 from J, leaving 10 bases between them. Germline V gene data show CDR1 as SGHTA and CDR2 as FQGTGA. The CDR3 loop is CANPRGSNQPQHF. DNA for the CDR3: TGTGCCAATCCCCGGGGTAGCAATCAGCCCCAGCATTTT.

In this sample, this clone turned up a few times. This chain joins TRBV16 and TRBJ2-3; unclear D gene. Trimming removed 4 bases from V and 5 bases from J, with 16 bases in between. The CDR3 contains 15 residues. Germline V gene lookup returns CDR1 KGHSY and CDR2 FQNENV. Here the CDR3 DNA reads TGTGCCAGCAGCCCCCCTTGGGTAGCTGAAGATACGCAGTATTTT. Protein sequence: CASSPPWVAEDTQYF.

This sequence joins TRBV4-1 and TRBJ1-4; a weak D match, TRBD1 (6 bases). Trimming left V 1 base short and J 7 bases short, with 10 bases between. This CDR3 is 14 amino acids long. CDR1 is MGHRA and CDR2 is YSYEKL in the germline V gene. CDR3 in amino acids: CASSQVGGSEKLFF. The CDR3 DNA is TGCGCCAGCAGCCAAGTCGGGGGCAGTGAAAAACTGTTTTTT.

This rearrangement joins TRBV2 to TRBJ2-1; D remains unclear. CDR1 and CDR2 (germline): SNHLY, FYNNEI. V was cut by 0 bases and J by 5 bases, with 11 bases left in between. The CDR3 is 15 residues long. The CDR3 nucleotides read TGTGCCAGCAGTGAAGCGGTTCAATCCGACAATGAGCAGTTCTTC. Encoded protein: CASSEAVQSDNEQFF.

The chain is built from TRBV7-2 and TRBJ2-5, with 12 positions matching TRBD2. Germline V gene sequence: CDR1 SGHTA, CDR2 FQGNSA. This CDR3 comprises 18 residues. V was clipped by 1 base and J by 5 bases; unmatched bases: 11. In DNA form, the CDR3 reads TGTGCCAGCAGCTTAGTAATGCTAGCGGGAGGGTTAGGTGAGACCCAGTACTTC. Its protein product is CASSLVMLAGGLGETQYF.

V gene TRBV7-8 combines with J gene TRBJ2-1; tentatively, D is TRBD1 (6 bases). The V gene lost 5 bases and the J gene lost 4 bases, with 18 bases spanning the gap. The CDR3 length is 16 residues. Germline loops: CDR1 SGHVS, CDR2 FQNEAQ. CDR3: CASSVPGTLTYNEQFF. The CDR3 DNA is TGTGCCAGCAGCGTCCCCGGGACACTTACTTACAATGAGCAGTTCTTC.

The V call is TRBV5-4, the J call TRBJ2-6; D possibly corresponds to TRBD1 (5 bases). V lost 6 bases to trimming and J lost 0 bases, with 16 bases between them. CDR1 is SGHNT and CDR2 is YYREEE in the germline V gene (reference sequence). This CDR3 is 17 amino acids long. In nucleotides, the CDR3 is TGTGCCAGCACCCTAGACATTACAGGCTCTGGGGCCAACGTCCTGACTTTC. Translation: CASTLDITGSGANVLTF.

V usage is TRBV27 and J usage is TRBJ2-5; D possibly uses TRBD1 or TRBD2 (7 bases each). Between the trimmed V and J ends, which lost 2 bases and 2 bases, there was a span of 12 bases. The CDR3 is made up of 15 amino acids. Germline CDR1 reads MNHEY; CDR2 reads SMNVEV (reference sequence). CDR3 nucleotides: TGTGCCAGCAGTTTAGGTCAGGGGGGGCAAGAGACCCAGTACTTC. It encodes CASSLGQGGQETQYF.

In its sample, this clone was seen once. V is TRBV18 and J is TRBJ2-6, with unresolved D. The CDR3 is 14 amino acids. V was pared by 3 bases and J by 0 bases, with 3 bases between. The germline CDR1 and CDR2 sequences are KGHSH and LQKENI. The CDR3 here is CASSPDSGANVLTF. In nucleotides, the CDR3 is TGTGCCAGCTCACCGGACTCTGGGGCCAACGTCCTGACTTTC.

The V gene is TRBV4-1, the J gene TRBJ2-5, with 9 bases aligning to TRBD2. The CDR3 covers 15 residues. V gave up 6 bases and J gave up 5 bases; unmatched junction bases: 10. CDR1 and CDR2 (germline): MGHRA, YSYEKL. CDR3 amino acids: CASRGTAGGVETQYF. The CDR3 coding sequence is TGCGCCAGCAGGGGGACGGCGGGAGGGGTGGAGACCCAGTACTTC.

V gene TRBV4-1 combines with J gene TRBJ1-5; 9 bases match TRBD1. Per the germline V gene, CDR1 is MGHRA and CDR2 is YSYEKL. The CDR3 has 17 residues. Trimming took 3 bases from V and 3 from J; bases not matched to a gene: 9. The chain's CDR3 is CASSHTQGAQNNQPQHF. CDR3 nucleotides: TGCGCCAGCAGCCATACACAGGGGGCCCAAAACAATCAGCCCCAGCATTTT.

This chain links TRBV19 with TRBJ2-2; D might be TRBD2 (6 bases). Germline loops: CDR1 LNHDA, CDR2 SQIVND (reference sequence). V lost 6 bases and J 7 bases, leaving 18 bases between the germline ends. The CDR3 loop spans 15 amino acids. The CDR3 here is CASRVVAGSHGELFF. CDR3 DNA sequence: TGTGCCAGTAGGGTAGTAGCCGGGAGTCACGGGGAGCTGTTTTTT. The full variable domain, in which reference TRBV19 and TRBJ2-2 provide the parts outside the CDR3, is DGGITQSPKYLFRKEGQNVTLSCEQNLNHDAMYWYRQDPGQGLRLIYYSQIVNDFQKGDIAEGYSVSREKKESFPLTVTSAQKNPTAFYLCASRVVAGSHGELFFGEGSRLTVL.

J is TRBJ2-7 and V is TRBV18; tentatively, D is TRBD2 (6 bases). The CDR3 runs to 14 residues. V was cut by 0 bases and J by 4 bases, with 10 bases left in between. In germline, CDR1 is KGHSH, CDR2 LQKENI. CDR3 bases: TGTGCCAGCTCACCACCAACTAGCAGATACGAGCAGTACTTC. This encodes CASSPPTSRYEQYF.

The rearrangement links TRBV6-1 to TRBJ2-5; tentative D call: TRBD2 (5 bases). This CDR3 is 14 amino acids long. Deletions cut 0 bases from V and 4 bases from J, with 9 bases between. The germline V gene has CDR1 MNHNS and CDR2 SASEGT. CDR3 amino acids: CASSEAPRGETQYF. For the CDR3, the DNA is TGTGCCAGCAGTGAAGCGCCCCGGGGAGAGACCCAGTACTTC.

The CDR3 DNA reads TGCGCCAGCAGCCCCGGGCTGCATGGCTACACCTTC. This translates into CASSPGLHGYTF. V is TRBV4-1 and J is TRBJ1-2, with D hard to call. Germline CDR1 reads MGHRA; CDR2 reads YSYEKL. The CDR3 is 12 residues long. The V and J ends lost 4 bases and 6 bases respectively, with 9 bases between them.

This rearrangement joins TRBV29-1 to TRBJ2-1; a weak D match, TRBD2 (6 bases). V shed 7 bases and J shed 7 bases, with 14 bases lying between them. This CDR3 has 12 amino acids. Germline V gives CDR1 SQVTM, CDR2 ANQGSEA. The CDR3 DNA sequence: TGCAGCGCTTCCCGGGACTCAAATGAGCAGTTCTTC. Translation gives CSASRDSNEQFF.

The V gene is TRBV9, the J gene TRBJ1-1; D is unresolved. In germline, CDR1 is SGDLS, CDR2 YYNGEE. V was cut by 0 bases and J by 2 bases, with 11 bases left in between. The CDR3 has 15 amino acids. CDR3 DNA: TGTGCCAGCAGCGTAGTATCGACGGGTAACACTGAAGCTTTCTTT. It is translated as CASSVVSTGNTEAFF.